This entry lists 10 T cell receptor beta chains sequenced from one sample in a study of T cell responses to AZD1222 COVID-19 vaccine. Only in-frame clones appear in the TCRdb table, and some are missing; sequencing was by immunoSEQ multiplex PCR. The profile shows roughly 150,000 clones, 92% of them singletons. The input for sequencing was peripheral blood, taken on day 0 of AZD1222 vaccination. These receptors all come from an adult in good health.

The rearrangement links TRBV11-2 to TRBJ2-7; D possibly corresponds to TRBD1 (6 bases). Germline V gene lookup returns CDR1 SGHAT and CDR2 FQNNGV. Deletions cut 11 bases from V and 0 bases from J, with 11 bases between. The CDR3 sequence is 12 residues long. CDR3 coding DNA: TGTGCCGTACAGGGTAGCTCCTACGAGCAGTACTTC. Encoded protein: CAVQGSSYEQYF.

This clone was seen just once. J is TRBJ1-4 and V is TRBV11-1, with a weak D call TRBD1 (5 bases). V lost 1 base and J 5 bases, leaving 8 bases between the germline ends. The CDR3 length is 14 residues. Germline CDR1 and CDR2: SGHAT and FQDESV (reference sequence). The CDR3 protein is CASSLDRNNEKLFF. The CDR3 DNA follows: TGTGCCAGCAGCTTAGACAGGAACAATGAAAAACTGTTTTTT.

This chain joins TRBV27 and TRBJ1-6; perhaps TRBD1 as D (6 bases). Germline assignment: CDR1 MNHEY and CDR2 SMNVEV (reference sequence). The germline V and J ends were trimmed by 3 bases and 9 bases, with 18 bases remaining between them. The CDR3 totals 16 residues. CDR3 sequence (DNA): TGTGCCAGCAGTTTCGGAGACAGGCAGTTGGGTTCACCCCTCCACTTT. Translated: CASSFGDRQLGSPLHF.

The CDR3 loop is CASSLVGRAGVSTGELFF. In DNA, the CDR3 is TGTGCCAGCAGCTTAGTGGGCCGAGCGGGAGTGTCCACCGGGGAGCTGTTTTTT. The rearrangement joins TRBV13 to TRBJ2-2; TRBD2 matches 8 bases. The ends lost 1 base at V and 4 bases at J; junction bases unmatched: 11. CDR3 size: 18 residues. CDR1 PRHDT and CDR2 FYEKMQ come from the germline V gene (reference sequence).

This chain links TRBV27 with TRBJ2-1; TRBD2 might be the D (6 bases). The CDR3 sequence is 11 residues long. Deletions cut 7 bases from V and 7 bases from J, with 8 bases between. Germline V gene sequence: CDR1 MNHEY, CDR2 SMNVEV (reference sequence). CDR3 protein: CASTEGNEQFF. In DNA, the CDR3 is TGTGCCAGCACGGAGGGGAATGAGCAGTTCTTC.

This chain joins TRBV15 and TRBJ2-5; D unclear. The V end lost 3 bases, the J end lost 0 bases, and 2 bases lay between the germline ends. Germline loops: CDR1 LNHNV, CDR2 YYDKDF (reference sequence). The CDR3 is made up of 12 amino acids. The CDR3 DNA follows: TGTGCCACCAGCAGGTACCAAGAGACCCAGTACTTC. Protein product: CATSRYQETQYF. The full variable domain, with the rest looked up from reference TRBV15 and TRBJ2-5, is DAMVIQNPRYQVTQFGKPVTLSCSQTLNHNVMYWYQQKSSQAPKLLFHYYDKDFNNEADTPDNFQSRRPNTSFCFLDIRSPGLGDTAMYLCATSRYQETQYFGPGTRLLVL.

J is TRBJ1-1 and V is TRBV6-5; D is ambiguous. The germline CDR1 and CDR2 sequences are MNHEY and SVGAGI. The CDR3 totals 10 residues. V dropped 8 bases and J dropped 3 bases, with 4 bases sitting between them. CDR3 loop: CASLYTEAFF. The CDR3 nucleotides are TGTGCCAGCCTATACACTGAAGCTTTCTTT.

J is TRBJ1-3 and V is TRBV9, with TRBD1 matching 8 bases. The germline V gene encodes CDR1 SGDLS and CDR2 YYNGEE. This CDR3 spans 14 amino acids. Trimming cost V 3 bases and J 8 bases; bases outside gene matches: 7. CDR3 DNA sequence: TGTGCCAGCAGCGGTGGACAGGGCGTGGACACCATATATTTT. Amino acid sequence: CASSGGQGVDTIYF.

This chain links TRBV10-2 with TRBJ1-4, with unresolved D. The germline CDR1 and CDR2 sequences are WSHSY and SAAADI. This CDR3 is 14 amino acids long. V dropped 7 bases and J dropped 7 bases, with 16 bases sitting between them. The CDR3 loop reads CASTRGPTSEKLFF. The CDR3 DNA reads TGCGCCAGCACCCGGGGTCCCACCAGTGAAAAACTGTTTTTT.

This chain links TRBV6-1 with TRBJ2-7; a possible D gene is TRBD2 (5 bases). V dropped 0 bases and J dropped 5 bases, with 11 bases sitting between them. Germline CDR1 MNHNS, CDR2 SASEGT. This CDR3 has 14 amino acids. The CDR3 region has the DNA TGTGCCAGCAGTGAAGCGCCGGGGTTCAACGAGCAGTACTTC. This encodes CASSEAPGFNEQYF.